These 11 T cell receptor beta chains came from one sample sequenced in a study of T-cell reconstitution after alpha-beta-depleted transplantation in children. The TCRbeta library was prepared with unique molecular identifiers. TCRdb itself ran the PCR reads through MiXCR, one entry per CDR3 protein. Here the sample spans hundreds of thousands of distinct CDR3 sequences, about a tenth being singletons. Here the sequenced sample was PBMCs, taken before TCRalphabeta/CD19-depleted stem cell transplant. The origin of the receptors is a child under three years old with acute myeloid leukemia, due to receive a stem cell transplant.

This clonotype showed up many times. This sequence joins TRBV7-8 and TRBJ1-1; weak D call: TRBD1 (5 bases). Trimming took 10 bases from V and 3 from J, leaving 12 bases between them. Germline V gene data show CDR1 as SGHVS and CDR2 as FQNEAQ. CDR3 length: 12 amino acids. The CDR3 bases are TGTGCCATATCAGGGTATGACACTGAAGCTTTCTTT. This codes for CAISGYDTEAFF.

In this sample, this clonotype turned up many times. The CDR3 bases are TGTGCCAGCACCTCCCCCCTAGCGACACCCTTGCACCATACGCAGTATTTT. Protein sequence: CASTSPLATPLHHTQYF. This sequence joins TRBV7-2 and TRBJ2-3; a possible D gene is TRBD2 (6 bases). Trimming took off 7 bases at V and 7 bases at J, with 27 bases between the two ends. Looked up from germline, CDR1 is SGHTA and CDR2 is FQGNSA. CDR3 length equals 17 residues.

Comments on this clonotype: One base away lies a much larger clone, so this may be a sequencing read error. The CDR3 nucleotides read TGTGCCAGCAGTGATGGGGTACGGTATGGCGACACCTTC. Translating gives CASSDGVRYGDTF. This chain uses TRBV25-1 with TRBJ1-2; D remains ambiguous. The CDR3 has 13 residues. CDR1 MGHDK and CDR2 SYGVNS come from the germline V gene.

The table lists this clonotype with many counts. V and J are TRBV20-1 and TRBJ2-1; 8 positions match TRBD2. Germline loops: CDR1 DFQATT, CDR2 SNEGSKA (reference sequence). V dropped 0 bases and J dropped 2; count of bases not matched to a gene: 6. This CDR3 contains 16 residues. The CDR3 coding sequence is TGCAGTGCTAGAGATTCACGGGGGGGCACCTACAATGAGCAGTTCTTC. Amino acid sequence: CSARDSRGGTYNEQFF.

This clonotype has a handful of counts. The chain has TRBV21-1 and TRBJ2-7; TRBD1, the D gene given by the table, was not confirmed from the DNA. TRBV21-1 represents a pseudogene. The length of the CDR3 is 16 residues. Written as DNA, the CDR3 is TGTGCCAGCAGCAAGAGGGACACATTCCTTTTCTACGAGCAGTACTTC. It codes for CASSKRDTFLFYEQYF.

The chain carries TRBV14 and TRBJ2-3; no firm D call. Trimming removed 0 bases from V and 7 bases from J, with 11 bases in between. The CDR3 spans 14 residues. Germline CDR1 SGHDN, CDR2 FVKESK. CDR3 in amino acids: CASSQDLPRNTQYF. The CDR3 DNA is TGTGCCAGCAGCCAAGATCTGCCGAGGAATACGCAGTATTTT.

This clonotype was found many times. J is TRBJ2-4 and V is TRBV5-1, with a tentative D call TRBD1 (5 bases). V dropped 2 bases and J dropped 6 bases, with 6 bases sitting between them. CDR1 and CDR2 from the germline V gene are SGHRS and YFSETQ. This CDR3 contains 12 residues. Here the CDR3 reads CASSFQGNIQYF. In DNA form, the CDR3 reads TGCGCCAGCAGCTTTCAGGGAAACATTCAGTACTTC.

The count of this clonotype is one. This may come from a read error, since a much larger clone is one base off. CDR3: CASRDIGWLIQPQHF. Written as DNA, the CDR3 is TGTGCCAGCCGGGACATCGGGTGGCTCATTCAGCCCCAGCATTTT. This sequence joins TRBV28 and TRBJ1-5; maybe TRBD1 (6 bases). The CDR3 has 15 amino acids. V was pared by 8 bases and J by 6 bases, with 20 bases between. The germline V gene has CDR1 MDHEN and CDR2 SYDVKM.

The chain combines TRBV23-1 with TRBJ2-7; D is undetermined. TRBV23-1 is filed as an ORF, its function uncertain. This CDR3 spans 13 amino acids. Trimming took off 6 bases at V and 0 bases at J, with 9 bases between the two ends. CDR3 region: CASRGRSSYEQYF. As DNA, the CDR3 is TGCGCCAGCAGAGGCAGGAGCTCCTACGAGCAGTACTTC.

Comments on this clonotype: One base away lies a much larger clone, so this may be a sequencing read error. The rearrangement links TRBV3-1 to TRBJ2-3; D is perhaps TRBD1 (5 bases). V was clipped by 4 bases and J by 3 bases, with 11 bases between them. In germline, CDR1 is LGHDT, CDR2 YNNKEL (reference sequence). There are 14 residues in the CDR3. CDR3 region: CASSPGYLTDTQYF. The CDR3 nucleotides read TGTGCCAGCAGCCCAGGGTATTTGACAGATACGCAGTATTTT.

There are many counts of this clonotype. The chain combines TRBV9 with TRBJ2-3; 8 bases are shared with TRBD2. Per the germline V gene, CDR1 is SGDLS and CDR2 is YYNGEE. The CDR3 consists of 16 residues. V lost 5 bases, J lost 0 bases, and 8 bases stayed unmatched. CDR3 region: CASSTMSGRSTDTQYF. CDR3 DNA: TGTGCCAGCAGTACAATGAGCGGGAGAAGCACAGATACGCAGTATTTT. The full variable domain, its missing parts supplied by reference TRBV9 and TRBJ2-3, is DSGVTQTPKHLITATGQRVTLRCSPRSGDLSVYWYQQSLDQGLQFLIQYYNGEERAKGNILERFSAQQFPDLHSELNLSSLELGDSALYFCASSTMSGRSTDTQYFGPGTRLTVL.